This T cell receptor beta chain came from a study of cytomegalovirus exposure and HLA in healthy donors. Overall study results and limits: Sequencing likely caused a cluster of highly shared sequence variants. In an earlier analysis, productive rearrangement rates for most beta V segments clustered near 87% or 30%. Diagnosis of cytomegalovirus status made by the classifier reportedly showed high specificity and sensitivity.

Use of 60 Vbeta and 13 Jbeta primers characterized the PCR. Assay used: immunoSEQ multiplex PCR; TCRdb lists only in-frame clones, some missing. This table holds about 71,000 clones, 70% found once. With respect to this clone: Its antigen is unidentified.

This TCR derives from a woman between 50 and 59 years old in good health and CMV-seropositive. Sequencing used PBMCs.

The DNA for the CDR3 is TGCAGCGCTACTGGGACTAGCGTCGACTACGAGCAGTACTTC. Its translation: CSATGTSVDYEQYF. The chain has TRBV29-1 and TRBJ2-7; 10 nucleotides align to TRBD2. CDR1 is SQVTM, CDR2 ANQGSEA, per germline. The ends lost 7 bases at V and 3 bases at J; junction bases unmatched: 9. CDR3 length: 14 amino acids.